The 11 T cell receptor beta chains below were found in one sample sequenced in a study of neurological immune-mediated disorders. Via MiXCR, TCRdb re-called the 5' RACE reads, giving one row per CDR3 protein. This sample has more than 75,000 distinct CDR3 sequences, with 9% to 12% found just once. Input material: PBMCs. The source of these receptors is a man aged 40-49 years in good health.

This clonotype was seen ten or more times. The chain combines TRBV20-1 with TRBJ2-1, with D unresolved. CDR3 length: 12 amino acids. CDR1 is DFQATT and CDR2 is SNEGSKA in the germline V gene (reference sequence). Trimming cost V 6 bases and J 9 bases, with 15 bases left between them. The chain's CDR3 is CSANRLAGEQFF. CDR3 sequence (DNA): TGCAGTGCAAATCGGCTGGCTGGTGAGCAGTTCTTC.

In this sample, this clonotype turned up many times. The V and J genes are TRBV12-3 or TRBV12-4 and TRBJ1-5, with 7 bases that match TRBD1. With V trimmed by 1 base and J by 9 bases, 9 bases remained unmatched. The length of the CDR3 is 15 residues. In nucleotides, the CDR3 is TGTGCCAGCAGTTTAGGACAGGGTTTGGGGTTGCCCCAGCATTTT. Translation: CASSLGQGLGLPQHF.

This clonotype was detected many times. The chain has TRBV3-1 and TRBJ2-2, with 12 bases that match TRBD2. Germline assignment: CDR1 LGHDT and CDR2 YNNKEL (reference sequence). The junction had 4 bases not matched to a gene; V was cut back by 6 bases and J by 2 bases. The CDR3 extends over 16 amino acids. The CDR3 coding sequence is TGTGCCAGCAGGGTACTAGCGGGGGGTAACACCGGGGAGCTGTTTTTT. Translating it yields CASRVLAGGNTGELFF.

This clonotype showed up many times. The chain couples TRBV6-5 to TRBJ1-3, with no clear D. The germline gives CDR1 MNHEY, CDR2 SVGAGI. The CDR3 spans 14 residues. V was cut by 5 bases and J by 3 bases, with 11 bases left in between. DNA for the CDR3: TGTGCCAGCAGTCTCCCTGCCCATGGAAACACCATATATTTT. Translated, it gives CASSLPAHGNTIYF.

The chain employs TRBV5-1 and TRBJ2-7; D is possibly TRBD1 (5 bases). Trimming took off 0 bases at V and 3 bases at J, with 16 bases between the two ends. This CDR3 has 16 amino acids. CDR1 SGHRS and CDR2 YFSETQ come from the germline V gene. For the CDR3, the DNA is TGCGCCAGCAGCTTGGAAGTCAGGGAATCCGACTACGAGCAGTACTTC. Amino acids: CASSLEVRESDYEQYF.

This clonotype has at least ten counts. CDR3 nucleotides: TGCAGTGCTTCGGGACTAGCGGGGGGAAGCTCCTACAATGAGCAGTTCTTC. Its protein product is CSASGLAGGSSYNEQFF. V gene TRBV20-1 combines with J gene TRBJ2-1, with 15 bases lining up with TRBD2. This CDR3 comprises 17 residues. Looked up from germline, CDR1 is DFQATT and CDR2 is SNEGSKA (reference sequence). With V trimmed by 5 bases and J by 0 bases, 5 bases remained unmatched.

This clonotype was recorded many times. The chain couples TRBV5-1 to TRBJ2-7; the match to TRBD2 covers 8 bases. Germline V CDR1 and CDR2: SGHRS, YFSETQ. V was clipped by 3 bases and J by 1 base; unmatched bases: 9. The CDR3 sequence is 16 residues long. This CDR3 reads CASSWRTSGESYEQYF. CDR3 in DNA: TGCGCCAGCAGCTGGCGTACTAGCGGCGAATCCTACGAGCAGTACTTC.

This clonotype was seen ten or more times. This chain connects TRBV5-1 to TRBJ1-1; D might be TRBD1 (5 bases). V lost 5 bases to trimming and J lost 0 bases, with 8 bases between them. The CDR3 extends over 13 amino acids. Germline CDR1 reads SGHRS; CDR2 reads YFSETQ. This chain's CDR3 is CASRGPMNTEAFF. The CDR3 region has the DNA TGCGCCAGCAGGGGACCCATGAACACTGAAGCTTTCTTT.

In this sample, this clonotype turned up many times. The genes are TRBV5-1 and TRBJ2-7; TRBD2 matches at 7 bases. Germline V gene lookup returns CDR1 SGHRS and CDR2 YFSETQ. V was clipped by 0 bases and J by 5 bases; unmatched bases: 14. CDR3 length: 17 amino acids. CDR3 nucleotides: TGCGCCAGCAGCTTGGAATTGCGGGGGACGGGGTCAGACGAGCAGTACTTC. It is translated as CASSLELRGTGSDEQYF.

This clonotype appeared many times. The rearrangement links TRBV28 to TRBJ2-7, with D possibly being TRBD1 or TRBD2 (5 bases each). Germline CDR1 reads MDHEN; CDR2 reads SYDVKM. V shed 6 bases and J shed 4 bases, with 13 bases lying between them. This CDR3 spans 13 amino acids. The CDR3 nucleotides are TGTGCCAGCAGCGTGAGAGGGGCTTACGAGCAGTACTTC. Translated: CASSVRGAYEQYF. Combining the CDR3 with reference TRBV28 and TRBJ2-7 gives the whole variable domain DVKVTQSSRYLVKRTGEKVFLECVQDMDHENMFWYRQDPGLGLRLIYFSYDVKMKEKGDIPEGYSVSREKKERFSLILESASTNQTSMYLCASSVRGAYEQYFGPGTRLTVT.

This clonotype came up many times. For the CDR3, the DNA is TGTGCCAGCAGCTTAAGAGGGGACACGGACAGGGGGAGGATGGAGACCCAGTACTTC. Translation: CASSLRGDTDRGRMETQYF. This chain links TRBV7-9 with TRBJ2-5, with 10 bases lining up with TRBD1. The CDR3 totals 19 residues. The V and J ends lost 2 bases and 5 bases, in that order; junction bases with no gene match: 17. The germline gives CDR1 SEHNR, CDR2 FQNEAQ (reference sequence).